This record concerns one T cell receptor (beta chain) sequence. The specificity of this receptor is unknown. Base qualities are not recorded, but no much larger clone differs from it by a single base. The sample comes from a study of identical twins (TCRdb year 2016). Regarding the complete study: To test whether fetal clonotypes persist, this study deep-sequenced TCR alpha and beta repertoires from monozygotic twins, from unrelated adults of various ages, and from cord blood. To rule out contamination, the twin experiments were replicated at different times with different library preparation protocols. Summary of the overall study and its limitations: Recombination models systematically underestimated out-of-frame TCR alpha sharing in monozygotic twins but agreed with sharing between unrelated individuals. Because the same donors could not be followed over many years, the conclusions relied on cross-sectional statistical analysis. Fewer insertions were carried by abundant cord blood beta clonotypes; a weaker similar trend was observed in young adult naive repertoires, while no such trend was observed in memory repertoires. The excess sharing between twins in beta out-of-frame sequences was weaker because fewer shared sequences reduced the signal-to-noise ratio. Zero-insertion analyses could be partly confounded by invariant T cells such as MAIT and iNKT, though diverse VJ usage argued against such confounding for most clonotypes. Compared with coincidental sharing between unrelated individuals, out-of-frame TCR alpha sequences shared between twins showed an excess of sequences with low generation probability.

To prepare the library, 5' RACE was applied. Sequencing was carried out with an Illumina HiSeq 2000. Template switching introduced a universal primer binding site; the final cDNA contained a unique molecular identifier, enabling accurate counting of TCR cDNA molecules. Specific primers in the conserved constant-segment region were used to synthesize first-strand cDNA for TCR alpha and beta chains. To control for contamination, each cDNA library was double barcoded with a SMART-Mk sample barcode plus Illumina barcodes. TruSeq adapter sequences along with Illumina sample barcodes were introduced in two successive PCR steps. Sequencing of the TCR alpha and beta cDNA libraries was done on the Illumina HiSeq platform using custom primers. For the original study's pipeline: MiGEC processed the raw reads to extract unique molecular identifiers, while MiXCR was used to determine the CDR3 positions. For each individual, recombination models were inferred using an EM algorithm with the repgenHMM and IGoR tools. Shared clonotypes were analyzed with the tcR package in R, and sharing was normalized by the product of cloneset sizes. To study raw recombination without the effects of thymic and clonal selection, out-of-frame nonproductive sequences were analyzed. TCRdb itself trimmed the public reads at Q25 with fastp, ran MiXCR and retained productive beta chains. Identical CDR3 protein sequences are pooled into one entry, listed with their most common genes and DNA. Clone size and V and J calls follow TCRdb, not the original study. This sample is represented by around 220,000 distinct CDR3 sequences; under 12% of them were singletons. About a tenth of the sample lies in the top ten.

All donors were healthy Caucasians. Miltenyi CD45RO+ enrichment and human naive T-cell isolation kits were used to isolate memory (CD45RO+) and naive T cells from PBMC. The germline V gene (reference sequence) sets CDR1 to SGHKS and CDR2 to YYEKEE. For this chain, trimming is 1 base at the V end and 1 base at the J end, and the number of junction bases without a gene match is 6. The CDR3, cysteine through phenylalanine, is 18 amino acids long. Of all the DNA, just the CDR3 is kept, 54 bases in frame from base 1. The chain is encoded by TRBV5-5 joined to TRBJ2-6; 9 bases in the junction line up with TRBD1. This receptor was obtained from a man aged 50-60 years in good health. Sequenced sample: memory T cells sorted from blood. Taken with the paper, the label for cell subset or site translates to: CD45RO+ enriched T cells. CDR3 protein: CASSLYRGQGSGANVLTF. The bases are TGTGCCAGCAGCTTGTACAGGGGGCAGGGGTCTGGGGCCAACGTCCTGACTTTC.